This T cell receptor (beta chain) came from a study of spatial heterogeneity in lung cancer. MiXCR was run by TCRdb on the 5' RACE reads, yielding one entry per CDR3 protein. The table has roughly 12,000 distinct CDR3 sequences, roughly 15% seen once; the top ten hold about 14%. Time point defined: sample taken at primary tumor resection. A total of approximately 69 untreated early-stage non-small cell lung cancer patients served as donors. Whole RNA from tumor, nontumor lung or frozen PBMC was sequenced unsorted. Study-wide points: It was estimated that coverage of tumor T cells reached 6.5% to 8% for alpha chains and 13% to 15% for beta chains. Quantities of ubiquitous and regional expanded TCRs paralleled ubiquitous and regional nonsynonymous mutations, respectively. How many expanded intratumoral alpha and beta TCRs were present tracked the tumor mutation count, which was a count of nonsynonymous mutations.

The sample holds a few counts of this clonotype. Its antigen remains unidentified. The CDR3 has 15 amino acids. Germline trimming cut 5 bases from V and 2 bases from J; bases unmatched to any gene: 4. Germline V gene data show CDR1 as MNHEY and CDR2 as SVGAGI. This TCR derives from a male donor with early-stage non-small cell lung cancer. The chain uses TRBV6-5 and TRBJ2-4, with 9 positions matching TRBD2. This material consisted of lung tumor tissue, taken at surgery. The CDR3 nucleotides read TGTGCCAGCAGTCAGCGGGAGGTAACCAAAAACATTCAGTACTTC. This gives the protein CASSQREVTKNIQYF.